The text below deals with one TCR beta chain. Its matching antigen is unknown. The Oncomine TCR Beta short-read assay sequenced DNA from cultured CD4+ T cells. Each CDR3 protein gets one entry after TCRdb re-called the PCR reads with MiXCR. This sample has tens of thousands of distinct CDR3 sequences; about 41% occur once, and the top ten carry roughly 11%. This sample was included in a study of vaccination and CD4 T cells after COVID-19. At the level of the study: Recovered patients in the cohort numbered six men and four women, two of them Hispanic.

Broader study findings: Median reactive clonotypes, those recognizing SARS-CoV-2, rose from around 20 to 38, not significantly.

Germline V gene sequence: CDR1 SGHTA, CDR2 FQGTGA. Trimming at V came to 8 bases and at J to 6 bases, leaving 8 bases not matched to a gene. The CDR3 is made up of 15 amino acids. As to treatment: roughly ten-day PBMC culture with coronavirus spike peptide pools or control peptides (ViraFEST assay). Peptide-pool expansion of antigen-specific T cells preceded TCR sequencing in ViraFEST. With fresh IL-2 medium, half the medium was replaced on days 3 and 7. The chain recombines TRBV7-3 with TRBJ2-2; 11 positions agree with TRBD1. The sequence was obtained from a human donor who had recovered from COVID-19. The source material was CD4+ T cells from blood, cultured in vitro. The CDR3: CASGIRDRGSGELFF. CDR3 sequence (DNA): TGTGCCAGCGGGATCCGGGACAGGGGGTCCGGGGAGCTGTTTTTT.